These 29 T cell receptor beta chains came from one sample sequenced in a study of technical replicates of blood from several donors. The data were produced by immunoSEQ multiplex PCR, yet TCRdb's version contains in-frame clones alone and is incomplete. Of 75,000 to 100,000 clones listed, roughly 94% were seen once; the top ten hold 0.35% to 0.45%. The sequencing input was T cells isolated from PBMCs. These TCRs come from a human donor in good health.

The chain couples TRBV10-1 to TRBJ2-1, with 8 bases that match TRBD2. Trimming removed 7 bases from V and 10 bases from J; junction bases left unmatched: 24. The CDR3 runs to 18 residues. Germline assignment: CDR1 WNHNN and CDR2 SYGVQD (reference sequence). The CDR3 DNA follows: TGCGCCAGCACTCCTTGGAGTAGCGGGACCTCGTCGGACTGCGAGCAGTTCTTC. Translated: CASTPWSSGTSSDCEQFF.

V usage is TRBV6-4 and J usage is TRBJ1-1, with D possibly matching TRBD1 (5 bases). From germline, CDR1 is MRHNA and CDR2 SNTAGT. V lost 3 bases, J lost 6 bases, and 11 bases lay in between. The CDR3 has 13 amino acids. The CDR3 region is CASSEGPISEAFF. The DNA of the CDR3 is TGTGCCAGCAGTGAGGGGCCTATATCTGAAGCTTTCTTT.

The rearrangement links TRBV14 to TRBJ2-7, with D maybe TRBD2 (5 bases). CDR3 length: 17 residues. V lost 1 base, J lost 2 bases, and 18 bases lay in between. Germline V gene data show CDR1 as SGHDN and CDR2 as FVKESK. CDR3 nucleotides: TGTGCCAGCAGCCAAGGGGCAGGAGGAGGTGGGGCCTACGAGCAGTACTTC. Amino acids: CASSQGAGGGGAYEQYF.

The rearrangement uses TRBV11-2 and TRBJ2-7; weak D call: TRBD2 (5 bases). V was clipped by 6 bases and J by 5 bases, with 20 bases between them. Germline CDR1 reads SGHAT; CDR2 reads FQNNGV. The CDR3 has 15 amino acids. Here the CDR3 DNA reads TGTGCCAGCAGGACACCGGGAACCATAGGAAACGAGCAGTACTTC. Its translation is CASRTPGTIGNEQYF.

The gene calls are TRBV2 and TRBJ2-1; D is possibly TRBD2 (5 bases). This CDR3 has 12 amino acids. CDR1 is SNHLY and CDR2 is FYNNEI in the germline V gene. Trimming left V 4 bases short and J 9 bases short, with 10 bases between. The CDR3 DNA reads TGTGCCAGCAGTGTAGGAGAGGGTGAGCAGTTCTTC. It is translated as CASSVGEGEQFF. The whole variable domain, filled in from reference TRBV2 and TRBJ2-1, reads EPEVTQTPSHQVTQMGQEVILRCVPISNHLYFYWYRQILGQKVEFLVSFYNNEISEKSEIFDDQFSVERPDGSNFTLKIRSTKLEDSAMYFCASSVGEGEQFFGPGTRLTVL.

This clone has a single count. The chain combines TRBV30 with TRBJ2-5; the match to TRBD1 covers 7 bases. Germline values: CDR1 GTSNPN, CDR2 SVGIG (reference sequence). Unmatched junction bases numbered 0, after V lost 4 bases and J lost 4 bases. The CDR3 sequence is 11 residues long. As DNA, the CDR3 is TGTGCCTGGAACAGGGGAGAGACCCAGTACTTC. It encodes CAWNRGETQYF.

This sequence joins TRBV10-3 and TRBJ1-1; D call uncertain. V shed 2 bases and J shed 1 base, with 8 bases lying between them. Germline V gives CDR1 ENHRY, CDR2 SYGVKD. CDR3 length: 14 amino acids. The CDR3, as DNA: TGTGCCATCAGTGAGGTTGCGGGGAACACTGAAGCTTTCTTT. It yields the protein CAISEVAGNTEAFF.

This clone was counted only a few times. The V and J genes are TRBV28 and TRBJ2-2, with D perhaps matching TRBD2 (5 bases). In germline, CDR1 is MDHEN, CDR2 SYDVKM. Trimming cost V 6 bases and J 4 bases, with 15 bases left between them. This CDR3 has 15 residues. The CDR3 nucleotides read TGTGCCAGCAGCCCCTTAGCGATTAGCACCGGGGAGCTGTTTTTT. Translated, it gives CASSPLAISTGELFF.

The CDR3 bases are TGTGCCAGCAGCTTTTGGACTGGCGACAATGAGCAGTTCTTC. This sequence encodes CASSFWTGDNEQFF. V usage is TRBV11-3 and J usage is TRBJ2-1; perhaps TRBD2 as D (5 bases). V lost 3 bases to trimming and J lost 5 bases, with 11 bases between them. Germline-derived CDR1 and CDR2 are SGHNT and YENEEA. The CDR3 is 14 residues long. Complete variable domain (other parts from reference TRBV11-3 and TRBJ2-1): EAGVVQSPRYKIIEKKQPVAFWCNPISGHNTLYWYLQNLGQGPELLIRYENEEAVDDSQLPKDRFSAERLKGVDSTLKIQPAELGDSAVYLCASSFWTGDNEQFFGPGTRLTVL.

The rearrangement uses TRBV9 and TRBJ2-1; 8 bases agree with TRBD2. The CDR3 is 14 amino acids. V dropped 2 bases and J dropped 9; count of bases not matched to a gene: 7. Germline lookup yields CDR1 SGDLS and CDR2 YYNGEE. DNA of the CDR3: TGTGCCAGCAGCGTTGGGACTAGTTCGAGTGAGCAGTTCTTC. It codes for CASSVGTSSSEQFF.

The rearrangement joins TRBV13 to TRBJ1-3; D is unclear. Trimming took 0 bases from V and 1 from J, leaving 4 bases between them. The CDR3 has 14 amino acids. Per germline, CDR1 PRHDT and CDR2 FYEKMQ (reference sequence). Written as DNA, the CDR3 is TGTGCCAGCAGCTTAGGACAGTCTGGAAACACCATATATTTT. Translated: CASSLGQSGNTIYF.

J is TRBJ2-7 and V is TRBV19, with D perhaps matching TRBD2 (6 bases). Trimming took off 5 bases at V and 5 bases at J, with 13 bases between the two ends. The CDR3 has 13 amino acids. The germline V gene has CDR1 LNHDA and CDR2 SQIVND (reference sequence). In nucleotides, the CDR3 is TGTGCCAGTAGTCCGGGGGTTGTAAACGAGCAGTACTTC. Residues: CASSPGVVNEQYF.

The CDR3 protein is CASSTGTGRYEQYF. DNA for the CDR3: TGTGCCAGTAGTACCGGGACAGGGCGCTACGAGCAGTACTTC. The genes are TRBV19 and TRBJ2-7; the match to TRBD1 covers 9 bases. The CDR3 extends over 14 amino acids. The V and J ends lost 4 bases and 3 bases, in that order; junction bases with no gene match: 4. The germline CDR1 and CDR2 sequences are LNHDA and SQIVND (reference sequence).

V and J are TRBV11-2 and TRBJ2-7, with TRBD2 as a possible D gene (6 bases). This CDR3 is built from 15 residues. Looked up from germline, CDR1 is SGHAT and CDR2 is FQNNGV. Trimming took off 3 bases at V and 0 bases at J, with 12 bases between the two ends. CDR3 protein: CASSFGSDSSYEQYF. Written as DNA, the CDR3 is TGTGCCAGCAGCTTCGGGAGCGATAGCTCCTACGAGCAGTACTTC.

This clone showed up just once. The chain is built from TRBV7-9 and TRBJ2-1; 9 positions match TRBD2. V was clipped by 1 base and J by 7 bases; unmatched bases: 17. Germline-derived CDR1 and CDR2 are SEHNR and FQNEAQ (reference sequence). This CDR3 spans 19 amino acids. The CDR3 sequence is CASSLVAAGGSYSRNEQFF. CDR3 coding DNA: TGTGCCAGCAGCTTAGTTGCAGCGGGAGGATCTTATTCGAGGAATGAGCAGTTCTTC.

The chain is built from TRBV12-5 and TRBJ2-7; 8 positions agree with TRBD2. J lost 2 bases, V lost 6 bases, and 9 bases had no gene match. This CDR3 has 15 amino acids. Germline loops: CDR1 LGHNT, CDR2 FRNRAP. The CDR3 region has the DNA TGTGCTAGTGGCTTCTCTAGCGGGTATACCTACGAGCAGTACTTC. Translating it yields CASGFSSGYTYEQYF. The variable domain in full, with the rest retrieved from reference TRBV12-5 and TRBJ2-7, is DARVTQTPRHKVTEMGQEVTMRCQPILGHNTVFWYRQTMMQGLELLAYFRNRAPLDDSGMPKDRFSAEMPDATLATLKIQPSEPRDSAVYFCASGFSSGYTYEQYFGPGTRLTVT.

This CDR3 is CASRINSYNEQFF. In DNA, the CDR3 is TGTGCCAGCAGAATCAACTCCTACAATGAGCAGTTCTTC. The genes are TRBV6-5 and TRBJ2-1; D call uncertain. V shed 6 bases and J shed 0 bases, with 6 bases lying between them. CDR1 and CDR2 (germline): MNHEY, SVGAGI. The CDR3 is 13 amino acids.

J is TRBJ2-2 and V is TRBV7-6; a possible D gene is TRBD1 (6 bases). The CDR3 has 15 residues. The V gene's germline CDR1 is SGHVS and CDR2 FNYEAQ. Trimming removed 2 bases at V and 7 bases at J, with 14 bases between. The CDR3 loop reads CASSLSLTGVGELFF. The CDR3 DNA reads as TGTGCCAGCAGCTTATCGCTGACAGGAGTCGGGGAGCTGTTTTTT.

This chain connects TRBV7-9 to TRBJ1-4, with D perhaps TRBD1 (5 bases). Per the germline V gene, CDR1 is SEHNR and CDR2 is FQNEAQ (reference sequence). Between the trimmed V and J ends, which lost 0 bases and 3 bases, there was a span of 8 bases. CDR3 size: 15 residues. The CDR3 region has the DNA TGTGCCAGCAGCTTAGCGTCAGGGCCTAATGAAAAACTGTTTTTT. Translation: CASSLASGPNEKLFF.

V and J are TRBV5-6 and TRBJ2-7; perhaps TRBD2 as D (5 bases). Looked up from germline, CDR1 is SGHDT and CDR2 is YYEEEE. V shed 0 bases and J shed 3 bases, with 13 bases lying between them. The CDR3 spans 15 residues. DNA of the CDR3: TGTGCCAGCAGCTTGGGGGCTAGCCGGATCTACGAGCAGTACTTC. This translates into CASSLGASRIYEQYF.

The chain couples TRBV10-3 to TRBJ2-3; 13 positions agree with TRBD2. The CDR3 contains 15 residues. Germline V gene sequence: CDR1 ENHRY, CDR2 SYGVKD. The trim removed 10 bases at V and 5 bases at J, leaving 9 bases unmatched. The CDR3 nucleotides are TGTGCCACCTCCGGACTAGCGGGAGCGGAAGATACGCAGTATTTT. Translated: CATSGLAGAEDTQYF.

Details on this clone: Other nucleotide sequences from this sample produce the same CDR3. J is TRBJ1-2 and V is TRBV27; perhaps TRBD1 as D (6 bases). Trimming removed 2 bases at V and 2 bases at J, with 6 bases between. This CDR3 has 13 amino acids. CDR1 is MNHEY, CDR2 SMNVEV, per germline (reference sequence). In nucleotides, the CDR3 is TGTGCCAGCAGTTTAACAGGGAACTATGGCTACACCTTC. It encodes CASSLTGNYGYTF.

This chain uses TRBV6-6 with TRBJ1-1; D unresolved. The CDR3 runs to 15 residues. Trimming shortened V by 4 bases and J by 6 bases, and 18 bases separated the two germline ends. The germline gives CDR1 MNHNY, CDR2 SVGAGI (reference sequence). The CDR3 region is CASSSQRIYGAEAFF. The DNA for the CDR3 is TGTGCCAGCAGTTCCCAACGGATTTACGGGGCTGAAGCTTTCTTT.

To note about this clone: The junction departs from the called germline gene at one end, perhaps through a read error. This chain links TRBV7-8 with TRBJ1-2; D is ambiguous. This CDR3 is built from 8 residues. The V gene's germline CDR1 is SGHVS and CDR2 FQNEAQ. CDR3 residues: CASSLSTF. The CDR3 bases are TGTGCCAGCAGCTTATCTACTTTC.

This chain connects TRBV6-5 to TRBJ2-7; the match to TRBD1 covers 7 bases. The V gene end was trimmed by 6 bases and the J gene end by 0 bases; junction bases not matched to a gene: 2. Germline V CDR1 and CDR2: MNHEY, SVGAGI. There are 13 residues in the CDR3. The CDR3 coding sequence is TGTGCCAGCAGACAGGGGAGCTCCTACGAGCAGTACTTC. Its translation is CASRQGSSYEQYF.

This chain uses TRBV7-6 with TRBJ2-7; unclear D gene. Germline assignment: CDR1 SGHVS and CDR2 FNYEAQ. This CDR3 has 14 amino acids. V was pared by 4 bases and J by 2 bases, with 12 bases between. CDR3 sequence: CASSSRSRAYEQYF. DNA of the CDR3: TGTGCCAGCAGCTCAAGGAGCAGAGCCTACGAGCAGTACTTC.

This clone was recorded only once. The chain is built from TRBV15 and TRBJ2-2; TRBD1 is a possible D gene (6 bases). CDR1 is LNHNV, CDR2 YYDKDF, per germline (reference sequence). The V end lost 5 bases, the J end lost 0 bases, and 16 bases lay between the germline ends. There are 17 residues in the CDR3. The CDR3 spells CATSPDRPSANTGELFF. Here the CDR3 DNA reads TGTGCCACCAGCCCTGACAGGCCGTCAGCGAACACCGGGGAGCTGTTTTTT.

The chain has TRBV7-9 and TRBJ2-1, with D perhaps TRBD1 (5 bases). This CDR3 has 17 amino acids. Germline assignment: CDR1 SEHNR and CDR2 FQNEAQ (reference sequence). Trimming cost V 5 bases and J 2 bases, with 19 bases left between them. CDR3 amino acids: CASSPDAGIETYNEQFF. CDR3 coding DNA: TGTGCCAGCAGCCCCGACGCAGGGATTGAGACCTACAATGAGCAGTTCTTC.

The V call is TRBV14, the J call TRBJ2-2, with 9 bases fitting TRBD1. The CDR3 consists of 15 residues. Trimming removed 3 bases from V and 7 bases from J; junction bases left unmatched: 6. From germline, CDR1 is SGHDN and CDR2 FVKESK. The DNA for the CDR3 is TGTGCCAGCAGCCAGGGACAGGGAGTAGGCGGGGAGCTGTTTTTT. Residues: CASSQGQGVGGELFF.